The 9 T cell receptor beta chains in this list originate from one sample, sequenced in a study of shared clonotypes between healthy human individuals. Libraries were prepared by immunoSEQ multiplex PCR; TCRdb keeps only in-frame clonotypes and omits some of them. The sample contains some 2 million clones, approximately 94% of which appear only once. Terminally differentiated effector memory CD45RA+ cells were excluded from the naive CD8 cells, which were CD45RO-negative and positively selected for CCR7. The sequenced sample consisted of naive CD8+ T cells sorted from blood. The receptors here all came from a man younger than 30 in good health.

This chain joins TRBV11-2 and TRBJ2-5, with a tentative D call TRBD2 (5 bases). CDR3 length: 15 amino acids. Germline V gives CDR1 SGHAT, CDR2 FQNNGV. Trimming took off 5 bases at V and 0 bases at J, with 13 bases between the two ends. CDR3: CASSLGWEYQETQYF. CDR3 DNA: TGTGCCAGCAGCCTGGGTTGGGAGTACCAAGAGACCCAGTACTTC.

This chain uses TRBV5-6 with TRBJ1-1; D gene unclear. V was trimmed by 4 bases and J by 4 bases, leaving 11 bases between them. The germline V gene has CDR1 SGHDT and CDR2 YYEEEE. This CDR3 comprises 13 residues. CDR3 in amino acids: CASSPNLSTEAFF. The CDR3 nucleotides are TGTGCCAGCAGCCCCAATCTATCCACTGAAGCTTTCTTT.

The CDR3 region is CASSLLYARGEAFF. In nucleotides, the CDR3 is TGTGCCAGCAGCTTATTATATGCTCGGGGTGAAGCTTTCTTT. The chain couples TRBV7-9 to TRBJ1-1; D remains unclear. The CDR3 loop spans 14 amino acids. The germline gives CDR1 SEHNR, CDR2 FQNEAQ (reference sequence). V dropped 2 bases and J dropped 7 bases, with 14 bases sitting between them.

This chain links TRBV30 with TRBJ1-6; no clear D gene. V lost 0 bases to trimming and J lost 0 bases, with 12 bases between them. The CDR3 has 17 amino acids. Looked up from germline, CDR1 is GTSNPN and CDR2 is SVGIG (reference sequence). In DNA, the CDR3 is TGTGCCTGGAGTGTCCCCCTTACATACTCCTATAATTCACCCCTCCACTTT. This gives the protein CAWSVPLTYSYNSPLHF.

The CDR3 nucleotides are TGTGCCAGCGGGGTCTCCGGGGAGCTGTTTTTT. Protein: CASGVSGELFF. J is TRBJ2-2 and V is TRBV2; D remains ambiguous. The CDR3 sequence is 11 residues long. Trimming stripped 8 bases from V and 6 bases from J, with 7 bases between. CDR1 is SNHLY, CDR2 FYNNEI, per germline.

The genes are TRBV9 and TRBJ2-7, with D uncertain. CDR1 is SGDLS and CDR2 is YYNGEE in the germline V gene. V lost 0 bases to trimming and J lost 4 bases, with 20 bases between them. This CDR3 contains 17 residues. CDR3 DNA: TGTGCCAGCAGCGTAGACCCCCGACCCTCAAGAAAATACGAGCAGTACTTC. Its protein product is CASSVDPRPSRKYEQYF.

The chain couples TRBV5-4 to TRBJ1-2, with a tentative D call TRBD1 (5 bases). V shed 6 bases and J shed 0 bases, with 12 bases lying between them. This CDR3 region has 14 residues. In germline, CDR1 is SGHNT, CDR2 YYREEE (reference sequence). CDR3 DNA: TGTGCCAGCAACCAAGACAGATCTAACTATGGCTACACCTTC. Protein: CASNQDRSNYGYTF.

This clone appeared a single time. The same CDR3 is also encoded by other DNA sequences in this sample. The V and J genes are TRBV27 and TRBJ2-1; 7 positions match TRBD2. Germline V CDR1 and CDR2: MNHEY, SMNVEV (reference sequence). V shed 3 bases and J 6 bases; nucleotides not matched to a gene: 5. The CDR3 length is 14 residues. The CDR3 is CASSFGTGGNEQFF. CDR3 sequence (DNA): TGTGCCAGCAGTTTTGGGACGGGGGGCAATGAGCAGTTCTTC.

CDR3 residues: CASSQESGSEAFF. CDR3 DNA sequence: TGCGCCAGCAGCCAAGAATCAGGGAGTGAAGCTTTCTTT. The chain employs TRBV4-1 and TRBJ1-1; tentative D call: TRBD1 (5 bases). The CDR3 runs 13 residues. Trimming took 0 bases from V and 7 from J, leaving 9 bases between them. Germline V gene data show CDR1 as MGHRA and CDR2 as YSYEKL.